The source of this T cell receptor (beta chain) is a study of beta chain features in type 1 diabetes. Study in general: There was similarity between patients and healthy donors in age, gender and cell yields. Findings of the study overall: Among patients with Type 1 diabetes, TCRB CDR3s were moderately but significantly shorter in every one of the four CD4+ subsets. Patients showed naive, central memory and Treg TCRB repertoires that appeared more similar than those of healthy donors.

V trimming: 5 bases; J trimming: 6 bases; junction bases outside the gene matches: 5. The CDR3 is 13 residues long. Germline V lookup: CDR1 SNHLY, CDR2 FYNNEI. What was sequenced were expressed TCRB transcripts, since all of the isolated RNA had been reverse transcribed. The table came from immunoSEQ multiplex PCR; TCRdb's copy has only in-frame clones and leaves some out. The sample holds tens of thousands of clones, under 50% seen once. A remark on this clone: Its antigen remains unidentified.

The specimen was stem cell memory CD4+ T cells from blood. The chain combines TRBV2 with TRBJ1-2; TRBD1 aligns across 8 bases. This receptor was taken from a man aged 30-40 years with type 1 diabetes. The CDR3, as DNA: TGTGCCAGCAGTATACAGGGGGGAGATGGCTACACCTTC. This gives the protein CASSIQGGDGYTF.